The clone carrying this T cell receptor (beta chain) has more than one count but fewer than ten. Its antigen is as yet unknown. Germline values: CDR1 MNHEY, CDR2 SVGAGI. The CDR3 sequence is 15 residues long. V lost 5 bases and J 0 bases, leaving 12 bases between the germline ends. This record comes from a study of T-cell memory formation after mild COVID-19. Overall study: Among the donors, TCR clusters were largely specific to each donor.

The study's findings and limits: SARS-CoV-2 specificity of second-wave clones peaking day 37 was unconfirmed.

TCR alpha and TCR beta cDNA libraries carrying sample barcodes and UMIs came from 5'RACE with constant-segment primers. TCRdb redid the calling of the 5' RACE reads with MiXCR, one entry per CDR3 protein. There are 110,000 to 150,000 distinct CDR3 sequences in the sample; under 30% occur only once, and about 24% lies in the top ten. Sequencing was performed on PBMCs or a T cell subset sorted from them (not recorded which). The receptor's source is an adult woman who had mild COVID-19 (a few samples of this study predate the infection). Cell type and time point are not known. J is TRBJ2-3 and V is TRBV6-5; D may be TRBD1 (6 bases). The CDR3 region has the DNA TGTGCCAGCAGTCGCAGGGGATCTAGCACAGATACGCAGTATTTT. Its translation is CASSRRGSSTDTQYF.